The 7 T cell receptor beta chains in this list originate from one sample, sequenced in a study of cytomegalovirus exposure and HLA in healthy donors. The PCR contained 60 Vbeta and 13 Jbeta primers. Repertoires were generated with immunoSEQ multiplex PCR, while TCRdb's copy carries only in-frame clones and drops some. The sample consists of 150,000 to 180,000 clones, 80% of them appearing once. The material sequenced was PBMCs. These receptors all stem from a young man in good health and CMV-seropositive.

The V gene is TRBV6-1, the J gene TRBJ2-1; possible D gene TRBD2, 5 bases. The germline CDR1 and CDR2 sequences are MNHNS and SASEGT. Trimming pared 3 bases from V and 0 bases from J, leaving 15 bases between. The CDR3 has 17 amino acids. CDR3 region: CASSDWKWENSYNEQFF. The CDR3, as DNA: TGTGCCAGCAGTGACTGGAAATGGGAGAACTCCTACAATGAGCAGTTCTTC.

Notes on this clone: Relative to the germline gene, one junction end is altered; a read error may explain this. The chain has TRBV7-7 and TRBJ2-5; 7 nucleotides line up with TRBD2. The CDR3 totals 15 residues. The germline CDR1 and CDR2 sequences are SSHAT and FNYEAQ (reference sequence). The CDR3: CASSLVGGSGETQYF. CDR3 DNA: TGTGCTAGCAGCTTAGTCGGCGGGAGTGGAGAGACCCAGTACTTC.

This chain joins TRBV30 and TRBJ1-2, with a tentative D call TRBD1 (5 bases). Between the trimmed V and J ends, which lost 4 bases and 4 bases, there was a span of 10 bases. The CDR3 is 12 amino acids. From germline, CDR1 is GTSNPN and CDR2 SVGIG (reference sequence). The CDR3 spells CAWMGGGYGYTF. CDR3 nucleotide sequence: TGTGCCTGGATGGGGGGTGGCTATGGCTACACCTTC.

V gene TRBV19 combines with J gene TRBJ2-3; no clear D gene. V was cut by 6 bases and J by 4 bases, with 11 bases left in between. The CDR3 is 13 amino acids. The germline gives CDR1 LNHDA, CDR2 SQIVND (reference sequence). CDR3 sequence (DNA): TGTGCCAGTAGCCCCAGGCCCTCAGATACGCAGTATTTT. This codes for CASSPRPSDTQYF.

The chain links TRBV5-6 to TRBJ1-4; D unclear. Germline V gene data show CDR1 as SGHDT and CDR2 as YYEEEE. The CDR3 consists of 13 residues. Trimming left V 4 bases short and J 11 bases short, with 15 bases between. The CDR3 coding sequence is TGTGCCAGCAGCCTTAAAGAAGGGAGGAAACTGTTTTTT. It specifies CASSLKEGRKLFF.

The genes are TRBV4-2 and TRBJ2-2, with 7 bases that match TRBD2. From germline, CDR1 is LGHNA and CDR2 YNFKEQ. This CDR3 spans 17 amino acids. J lost 0 bases, V lost 0 bases, and 4 bases had no gene match. CDR3 sequence (DNA): TGTGCCAGCAGCCAAGATCCGGGGGGATCGAACACCGGGGAGCTGTTTTTT. It specifies CASSQDPGGSNTGELFF.

The chain recombines TRBV25-1 with TRBJ2-3; D possibly corresponds to TRBD2 (5 bases). Germline loops: CDR1 MGHDK, CDR2 SYGVNS. Trimming removed 9 bases from V and 0 bases from J, with 7 bases in between. The CDR3 has 12 residues. The CDR3: CASGSSTDTQYF. CDR3 in DNA: TGTGCCAGTGGGAGCAGCACAGATACGCAGTATTTT.